This T cell receptor beta chain came from a study of T cell changes during pregnancy in multiple sclerosis. V was shortened by 4 bases and J by 5 bases, with 15 bases between the two germline ends. Per the germline V gene, CDR1 is MGHDK and CDR2 is SYGVNS. The CDR3 spans 15 residues. Generated by immunoSEQ multiplex PCR, the TCRdb table keeps only in-frame clones and is missing some. This sample has fewer than 50,000 clones; 92% occur once, and the top ten carry more than 0.35%. Sequenced here: CD4+ T cells from peripheral blood mononuclear cells, sampled in the second trimester of pregnancy. This clonotype was obtained from a female donor in good health, enrolled as a control in a pregnancy study. The genes are TRBV25-1 and TRBJ2-1; D perhaps matches TRBD1 (6 bases). The CDR3 nucleotides read TGTGCCAGCAGTGCCTTACAGGGAGTGCACAATGAGCAGTTCTTC. Its protein product is CASSALQGVHNEQFF.